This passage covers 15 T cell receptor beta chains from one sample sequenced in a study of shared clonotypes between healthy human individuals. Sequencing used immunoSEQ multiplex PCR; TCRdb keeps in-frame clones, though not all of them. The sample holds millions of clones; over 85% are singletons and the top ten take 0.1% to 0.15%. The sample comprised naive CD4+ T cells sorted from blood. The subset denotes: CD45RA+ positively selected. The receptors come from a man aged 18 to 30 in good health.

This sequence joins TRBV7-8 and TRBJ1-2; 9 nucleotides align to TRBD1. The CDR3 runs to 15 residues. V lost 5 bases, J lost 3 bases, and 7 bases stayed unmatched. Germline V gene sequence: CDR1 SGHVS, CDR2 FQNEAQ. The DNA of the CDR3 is TGTGCCAGCAGCCCCGGGACAGGGTGGGACTATGGCTACACCTTC. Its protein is CASSPGTGWDYGYTF.

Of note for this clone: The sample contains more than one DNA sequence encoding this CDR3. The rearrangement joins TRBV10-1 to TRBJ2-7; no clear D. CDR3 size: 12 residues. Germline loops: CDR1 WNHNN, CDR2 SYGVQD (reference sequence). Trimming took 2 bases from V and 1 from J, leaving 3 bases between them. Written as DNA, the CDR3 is TGCGCCAGCAGTGAGGGTTCCTACGAGCAGTACTTC. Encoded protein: CASSEGSYEQYF.

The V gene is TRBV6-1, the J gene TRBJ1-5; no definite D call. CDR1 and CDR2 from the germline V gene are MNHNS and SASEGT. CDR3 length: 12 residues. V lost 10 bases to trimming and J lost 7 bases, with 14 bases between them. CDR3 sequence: CATREGQQPQHF. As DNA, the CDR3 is TGTGCCACCCGGGAGGGTCAGCAGCCCCAGCATTTT.

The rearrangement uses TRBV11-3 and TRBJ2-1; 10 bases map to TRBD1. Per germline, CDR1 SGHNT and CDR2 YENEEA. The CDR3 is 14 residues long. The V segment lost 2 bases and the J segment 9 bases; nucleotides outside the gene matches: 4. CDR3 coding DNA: TGTGCCAGCAGCTTAAGACAGGGGGCGATTGAGCAGTTCTTC. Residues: CASSLRQGAIEQFF.

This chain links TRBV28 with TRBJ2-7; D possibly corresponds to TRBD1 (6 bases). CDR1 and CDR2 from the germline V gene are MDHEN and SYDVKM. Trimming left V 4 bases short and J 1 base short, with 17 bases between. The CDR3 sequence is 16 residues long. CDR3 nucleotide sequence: TGTGCCAGCAGTTCAACTCAGGACAGTTTTTCCTACGAGCAGTACTTC. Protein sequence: CASSSTQDSFSYEQYF.

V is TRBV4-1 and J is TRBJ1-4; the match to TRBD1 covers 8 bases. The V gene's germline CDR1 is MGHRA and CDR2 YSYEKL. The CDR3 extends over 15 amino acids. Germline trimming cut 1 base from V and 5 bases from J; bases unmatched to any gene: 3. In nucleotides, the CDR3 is TGCGCCAGCAGCCAAGTGGGACAGGTGAATGAAAAACTGTTTTTT. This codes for CASSQVGQVNEKLFF.

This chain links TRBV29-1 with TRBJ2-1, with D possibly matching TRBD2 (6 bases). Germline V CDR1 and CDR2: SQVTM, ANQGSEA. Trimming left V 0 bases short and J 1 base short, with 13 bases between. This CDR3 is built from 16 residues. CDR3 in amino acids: CSVEDRRGESYNEQFF. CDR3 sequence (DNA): TGCAGCGTTGAAGATCGTCGCGGGGAGTCCTACAATGAGCAGTTCTTC.

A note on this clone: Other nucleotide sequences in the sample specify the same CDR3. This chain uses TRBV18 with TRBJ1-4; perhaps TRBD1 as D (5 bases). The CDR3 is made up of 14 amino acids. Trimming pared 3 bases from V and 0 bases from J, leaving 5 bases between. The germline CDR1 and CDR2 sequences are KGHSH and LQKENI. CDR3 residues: CASSPTATNEKLFF. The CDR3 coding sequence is TGTGCCAGCTCACCGACAGCAACTAATGAAAAACTGTTTTTT.

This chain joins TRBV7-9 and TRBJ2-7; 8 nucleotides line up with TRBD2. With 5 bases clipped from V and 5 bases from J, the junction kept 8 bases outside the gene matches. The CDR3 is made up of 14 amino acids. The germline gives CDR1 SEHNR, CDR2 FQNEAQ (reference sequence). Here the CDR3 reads CASSPAVSGDEQYF. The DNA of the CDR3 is TGTGCCAGCAGCCCAGCGGTTAGCGGGGACGAGCAGTACTTC.

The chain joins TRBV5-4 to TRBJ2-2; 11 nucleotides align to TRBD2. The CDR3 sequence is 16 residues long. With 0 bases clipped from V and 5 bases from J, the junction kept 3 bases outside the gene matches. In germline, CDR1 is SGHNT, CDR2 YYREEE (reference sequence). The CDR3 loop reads CASSLGTSGGTGELFF. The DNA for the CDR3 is TGTGCCAGCAGCTTGGGTACTAGCGGGGGAACCGGGGAGCTGTTTTTT.

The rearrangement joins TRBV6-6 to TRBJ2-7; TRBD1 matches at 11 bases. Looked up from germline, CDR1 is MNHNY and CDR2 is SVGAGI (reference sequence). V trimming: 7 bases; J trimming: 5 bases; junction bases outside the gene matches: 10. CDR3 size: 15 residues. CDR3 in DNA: TGTGCCAGCACCCCGAGGACAGGGGGCTACCACGAGCAGTACTTC. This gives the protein CASTPRTGGYHEQYF.

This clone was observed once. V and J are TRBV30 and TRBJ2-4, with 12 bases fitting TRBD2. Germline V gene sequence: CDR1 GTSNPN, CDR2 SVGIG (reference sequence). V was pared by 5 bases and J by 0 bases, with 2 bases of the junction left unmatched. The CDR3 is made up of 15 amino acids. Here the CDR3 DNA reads TGTGCCTGGCGACTAGCGGGGGAAGCCAAAAACATTCAGTACTTC. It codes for CAWRLAGEAKNIQYF.

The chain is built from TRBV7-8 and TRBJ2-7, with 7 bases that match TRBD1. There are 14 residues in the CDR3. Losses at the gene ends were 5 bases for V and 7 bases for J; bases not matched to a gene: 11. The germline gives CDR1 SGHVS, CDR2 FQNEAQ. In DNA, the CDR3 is TGTGCCAGCAGCCGGGACAGCTTTCCTCGGGAGCAGTACTTC. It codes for CASSRDSFPREQYF.

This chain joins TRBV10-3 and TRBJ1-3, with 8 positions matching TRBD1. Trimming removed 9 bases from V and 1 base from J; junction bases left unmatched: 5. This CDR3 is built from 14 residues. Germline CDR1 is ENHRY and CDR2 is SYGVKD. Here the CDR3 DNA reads TGTGCCATGACACAGGGGGAATCTGGAAACACCATATATTTT. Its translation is CAMTQGESGNTIYF.

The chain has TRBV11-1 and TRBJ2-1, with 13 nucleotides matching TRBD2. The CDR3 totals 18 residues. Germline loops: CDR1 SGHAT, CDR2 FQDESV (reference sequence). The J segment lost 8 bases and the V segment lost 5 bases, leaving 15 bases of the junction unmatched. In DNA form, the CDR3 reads TGTGCCAGCAGCCATAGGACTAGCGGGGGTCTCAAGGGACATGAGCAGTTCTTC. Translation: CASSHRTSGGLKGHEQFF. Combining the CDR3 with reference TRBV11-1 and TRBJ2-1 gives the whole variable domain EAEVAQSPRYKITEKSQAVAFWCDPISGHATLYWYRQILGQGPELLVQFQDESVVDDSQLPKDRFSAERLKGVDSTLKIQPAELGDSAMYLCASSHRTSGGLKGHEQFFGPGTRLTVL.